The following is a T cell receptor (beta chain) sequence with its context. The data were taken from a study of blood T cells in healthy people across ages. A second PCR, run for about 6 to 11 cycles, used a sample-barcoded 5' primer plus a J-beta primer mix. TCRdb re-analysed the 5' RACE reads in MiXCR, keeping a single row per CDR3 protein. The sample records some 900,000 distinct CDR3 sequences, around 48% being singletons. V trimming: 3 bases; J trimming: 4 bases; junction bases outside the gene matches: 7. The CDR3 runs 15 residues. Germline CDR1 reads MNHNS; CDR2 reads SASEGT. The receptor was derived from a man aged 25-45 years in good health. The chain is built from TRBV6-1 and TRBJ1-1; 8 nucleotides agree with TRBD1. The sequenced sample was blood. As DNA, the CDR3 is TGTGCCAGCAGTGACCGGACAGGGCGAGGCACTGAAGCTTTCTTT. The encoded protein is CASSDRTGRGTEAFF.